This TCR beta chain comes out of a study of cytomegalovirus exposure and HLA in healthy donors. The PCR contained 60 Vbeta and 13 Jbeta primers. TCRdb keeps only in-frame clones here, not all; method: immunoSEQ multiplex PCR. The sample consists of fewer than 100,000 clones, about 76% of them appearing once. General study findings and limits: Sequencing artifact likely explains a cluster of highly shared sequence variants. Further analysis was carried out later, and it showed several of the most significant clusters appearing linked to common viral pathogens. In presence/absence analyses, roughly uniform sequencing depth across donors was assumed.

In the case of this clone: The antigen remains unidentified.

The sequence was obtained from a man aged 35 to 55 in good health and CMV-seropositive. The sample consisted of PBMCs.

The DNA for the CDR3 is TGCGCCAGCAGCTCCCCGAGCGACGGAATGAACACTGAAGCTTTCTTT. It codes for CASSSPSDGMNTEAFF. The chain is built from TRBV5-1 and TRBJ1-1, with D unclear. The CDR3 is made up of 16 amino acids. Between the trimmed V and J ends, which lost 3 bases and 0 bases, there was a span of 15 bases. Germline CDR1 reads SGHRS; CDR2 reads YFSETQ.